This paragraph reports one TCR beta chain. The data belong to a study of blood T cell repertoires in COVID-19. The assay was immunoSEQ multiplex PCR, and TCRdb's table has in-frame clones only and misses some. The data show 200,000 to 250,000 clones, almost 90% seen once. CDR3 length: 15 amino acids. Germline CDR1 is ENHRY and CDR2 is SYGVKD. Trimming took 3 bases from V and 8 from J; bases not matched to a gene: 12. The source of this sequence is a man aged 30 to 45 who had been exposed to COVID-19. The gene calls are TRBV10-3 and TRBJ1-2, with 7 bases that match TRBD1. Material: PBMCs or T cells enriched from blood (not recorded which). DNA of the CDR3: TGTGCCATCAGTGATTCGACAGGGCGCCGAGAGGGCTACACCTTC. This encodes CAISDSTGRREGYTF.